These T cell receptor beta chains were read from a single sample in a study of T cell responses to AZD1222 COVID-19 vaccine. Using immunoSEQ multiplex PCR, the repertoire was profiled, and TCRdb retains in-frame clones only, with some absent. The sample contains fewer than 30,000 clones, roughly nine tenths of which appear only once. Here the sequenced sample was peripheral blood, taken 28 days after the second AZD1222 dose. The receptors here all came from an adult who received the AZD1222 COVID-19 vaccine. Each CDR3 is given with its conserved first and last residue. The order of the fields is D gene, J gene, clone size, V gene, CDR3 protein, CDR3 DNA. A D gene is named only where the DNA matches it firmly. Not every row has a clone size; where given, it reads once, few, many or a size class.

>-|TRBJ1-1|-|TRBV3-1/TRBV3-2
CASSQGSEAFF
TGTGCCAGCAGCCAGGGTTCTGAAGCTTTCTTT
>-|TRBJ1-5|-|TRBV30
CAWTTASAGNQPQHF
TGTGCCTGGACCACCGCATCGGCAGGGAATCAGCCCCAGCATTTT
>-|TRBJ1-6|-|TRBV12-3/TRBV12-4
CASTGLGGSPLHF
TGTGCCAGCACGGGACTGGGGGGTTCACCCCTCCACTTT
>TRBD2|TRBJ2-5|few|TRBV14
CASRFSGSETQYF
TGTGCCAGCAGATTTAGCGGGAGTGAGACCCAGTACTTC
>TRBD2|TRBJ2-3|-|TRBV7-2
CASSPNLGGDTQYF
TGTGCCAGCAGCCCCAATCTGGGGGGGGATACGCAGTATTTT
>TRBD2|TRBJ2-2|-|TRBV5-4
CASSSGLAGPTGELFF
TGTGCCAGCAGTTCGGGACTAGCGGGACCAACCGGGGAGCTGTTTTTT
>TRBD1|TRBJ1-2|-|TRBV5-1
CASRAGQGARGYTF
TGCGCCAGCAGGGCTGGACAGGGGGCTCGGGGCTACACCTTC
>TRBD1|TRBJ2-7|-|TRBV2
CASQGTGAYEQYF
TGTGCCAGCCAAGGGACAGGGGCCTACGAGCAGTACTTC
>TRBD1|TRBJ1-3|few|TRBV30
CAWSMTGSGNTIYF
TGTGCCTGGAGCATGACAGGGTCGGGAAACACCATATATTTT
>TRBD1|TRBJ1-5|once|TRBV27
CASRLTGLQPQHF
TGTGCCAGCAGGCTGACAGGGCTCCAGCCCCAGCATTTT
>TRBD1|TRBJ2-1|-|TRBV18
CASSPISGGNNEQFF
TGTGCCAGCTCACCAATCTCAGGGGGTAATAATGAGCAGTTCTTC
>-|TRBJ1-2|-|TRBV28
CASSNLIQGGASLRYGYTF
TGTGCCAGCAGCAATTTAATTCAGGGTGGGGCAAGTTTGAGGTATGGCTACACCTTC
>-|TRBJ1-1|-|TRBV3-1/TRBV3-2
CASSRGREAFF
TGTGCCAGCAGCCGGGGGAGAGAAGCTTTCTTT
>-|TRBJ1-5|-|TRBV5-1
CASSCRDSERNQPQHF
TGCGCCAGCAGCTGCCGGGACTCCGAACGCAATCAGCCCCAGCATTTT
>TRBD2|TRBJ2-7|-|TRBV10-2
CASSLHASGRVYEQYF
TGCGCCAGCAGCCTGCATGCTAGCGGGAGAGTCTACGAGCAGTACTTC
>TRBD2|TRBJ2-1|-|TRBV7-2
CASTEPGGASDEQFF
TGTGCCAGCACCGAACCGGGGGGAGCTAGCGATGAGCAGTTCTTC
>-|TRBJ1-2|few|TRBV18
CASSPPGGEDYGYTF
TGTGCCAGCTCACCCCCGGGCGGGGAGGACTATGGCTACACCTTC
>-|TRBJ2-3|-|TRBV5-1
CASSFFDTQYF
TGCGCCAGCAGCTTCTTTGATACGCAGTATTTT